Shown below are 13 T cell receptor beta chains from a single sample sequenced in a study of T-cell memory formation after mild COVID-19. TCRdb re-called the 5' RACE reads with MiXCR, one entry per CDR3 protein. The sample consists of about 200,000 distinct CDR3 sequences, around 15% of them appearing once. Sequencing was performed on PBMCs or a T cell subset sorted from them (not recorded which). All receptors derive from an adult woman who had mild COVID-19 (a few samples of this study predate the infection). Cell type and time point are not known.

This chain joins TRBV7-6 and TRBJ2-1; D gene uncertain. The CDR3 extends over 14 amino acids. Per germline, CDR1 SGHVS and CDR2 FNYEAQ. The germline V and J ends were trimmed by 2 bases and 4 bases, with 9 bases remaining between them. The CDR3 protein is CASSLLGPYNEQFF. CDR3 bases: TGTGCCAGCAGCTTACTCGGGCCATACAATGAGCAGTTCTTC.

This clonotype was recorded at least ten times. This chain uses TRBV2 with TRBJ2-2; tentative D call: TRBD2 (6 bases). V shed 0 bases and J shed 4 bases, with 6 bases lying between them. Looked up from germline, CDR1 is SNHLY and CDR2 is FYNNEI. CDR3 length: 14 residues. CDR3 protein: CASSEAGGTGELFF. The CDR3 DNA reads as TGTGCCAGCAGTGAAGCGGGGGGCACCGGGGAGCTGTTTTTT. The full variable domain, completed using reference TRBV2 and TRBJ2-2, is EPEVTQTPSHQVTQMGQEVILRCVPISNHLYFYWYRQILGQKVEFLVSFYNNEISEKSEIFDDQFSVERPDGSNFTLKIRSTKLEDSAMYFCASSEAGGTGELFFGEGSRLTVL.

This clonotype has more than one count but fewer than ten. This chain connects TRBV7-2 to TRBJ2-1, with 12 bases that match TRBD2. The CDR3 runs 18 residues. V trimming: 5 bases; J trimming: 6 bases; junction bases outside the gene matches: 14. Germline CDR1 and CDR2: SGHTA and FQGNSA. This CDR3 is CASSPSLLAGGPRNEQFF. The CDR3 region has the DNA TGTGCCAGCAGCCCTAGCCTCCTAGCGGGGGGGCCCCGCAATGAGCAGTTCTTC.

The chain couples TRBV12-3 or TRBV12-4 to TRBJ2-3, with D unresolved. Trimming removed 1 base from V and 3 bases from J, with 11 bases in between. The CDR3 runs to 15 residues. CDR3 in amino acids: CASSLDGMGTDTQYF. The CDR3 region has the DNA TGTGCCAGCAGTTTAGATGGGATGGGGACAGATACGCAGTATTTT.

The chain has TRBV29-1 and TRBJ2-7; D not resolved. Germline V gives CDR1 SQVTM, CDR2 ANQGSEA. V was clipped by 7 bases and J by 3 bases, with 10 bases between them. The CDR3 covers 11 residues. CDR3: CSAAQSYEQYF. DNA for the CDR3: TGCAGCGCGGCACAGAGCTACGAGCAGTACTTC.

Comment on this clonotype: The junction does not match germline at one end; this may be a read error. This chain uses TRBV7-9 with TRBJ2-7; weak D call: TRBD2 (6 bases). Germline V gene lookup returns CDR1 SEHNR and CDR2 FQNEAQ (reference sequence). This CDR3 contains 15 residues. CDR3 DNA sequence: TGTACCAGCAGCCCCCTCGGGAGTGGGTCCTACGAGCAGTACTTC. Translated: CTSSPLGSGSYEQYF.

The chain joins TRBV9 to TRBJ1-3; D uncertain. CDR1 SGDLS and CDR2 YYNGEE come from the germline V gene. Deletions cut 0 bases from V and 1 base from J, with 11 bases between. This CDR3 is built from 16 residues. Written as DNA, the CDR3 is TGTGCCAGCAGCGTAGAGGCCCCACGGTCTGGAAACACCATATATTTT. Residues: CASSVEAPRSGNTIYF.

This clonotype was counted at least ten times. The chain couples TRBV5-5 to TRBJ1-1, with a tentative D call TRBD1 (5 bases). CDR1 and CDR2 (germline): SGHKS, YYEKEE (reference sequence). The CDR3 sequence is 15 residues long. V was pared by 4 bases and J by 1 base, with 14 bases between. CDR3 loop: CASSRTQVGNTEAFF. The CDR3 DNA sequence: TGTGCCAGCAGCCGAACACAGGTGGGGAACACTGAAGCTTTCTTT.

The V and J genes are TRBV4-2 and TRBJ2-5, with 7 bases fitting TRBD2. Germline CDR1 reads LGHNA; CDR2 reads YNFKEQ. The CDR3 is 15 amino acids. The junction had 4 bases not matched to a gene; V was cut back by 1 base and J by 2 bases. CDR3 protein: CASSQGDSGQETQYF. The CDR3 DNA follows: TGTGCCAGCAGCCAAGGGGATAGCGGGCAAGAGACCCAGTACTTC.

This sequence joins TRBV15 and TRBJ1-4, with 10 bases aligning to TRBD1. This CDR3 is 15 amino acids long. Germline loops: CDR1 LNHNV, CDR2 YYDKDF (reference sequence). Trimming took 1 base from V and 8 from J; bases not matched to a gene: 4. This chain's CDR3 is CATSRVGTGVEKLFF. CDR3 nucleotide sequence: TGTGCCACCAGCAGAGTGGGGACAGGGGTCGAAAAACTGTTTTTT.

This clonotype appeared a few times. V is TRBV27 and J is TRBJ1-3; 7 bases map to TRBD1. Germline CDR1 and CDR2: MNHEY and SMNVEV (reference sequence). The CDR3 has 16 amino acids. V lost 2 bases, J lost 0 bases, and 4 bases stayed unmatched. CDR3: CASSLRGPSSGNTIYF. CDR3 nucleotides: TGTGCCAGCAGTTTAAGGGGGCCAAGCTCTGGAAACACCATATATTTT.

This clonotype showed up just a few times. The chain couples TRBV20-1 to TRBJ1-1, with 12 bases aligning to TRBD1. The CDR3 contains 15 residues. The germline CDR1 and CDR2 sequences are DFQATT and SNEGSKA (reference sequence). Trimming at V came to 4 bases and at J to 3 bases, leaving 6 bases not matched to a gene. CDR3 protein: CSAKGTGGADTEAFF. CDR3 DNA sequence: TGCAGTGCTAAGGGGACAGGGGGCGCGGACACTGAAGCTTTCTTT.

In DNA, the CDR3 is TGTGCCAGCAGCTTAGGACAGGCCCAAGAGACCCAGTACTTC. Protein: CASSLGQAQETQYF. The V and J genes are TRBV7-6 and TRBJ2-5, with D maybe TRBD1 (6 bases). CDR3 length equals 14 residues. The V end was cut by 1 base, the J end by 1 base, with 7 bases between. The V gene's germline CDR1 is SGHVS and CDR2 FNYEAQ.